This TCR beta chain is from a study of post-analysis software for immune sequencing data. Background on the study: Relapsing-remitting, secondary progressive and progressive-relapsing courses of multiple sclerosis were included. Study conclusions and caveats: Included in a set of about five TRBV segments more frequent in patients than controls were TRBV5-6, TRBV5-1 and TRBV20-1. Same-batch preparations were strongly co-clustered by F measure. Significantly lower normalized Chao1 diversity was seen in multiple sclerosis patients than in controls.

Unique molecular identifiers had been added to the TCR beta cDNA libraries. TCRdb passed the PCR reads through MiXCR, listing each CDR3 protein once. The sample consists of roughly 200,000 distinct CDR3 sequences, approximately 28% of them appearing once. The V end was cut by 5 bases, the J end by 6 bases, with 13 bases between. Germline V lookup: CDR1 MNHNS, CDR2 SASEGT. The CDR3 runs 14 residues. This clonotype occurred a few times. As yet, its antigen is unknown. Source material: blood. The V call is TRBV6-1, the J call TRBJ2-2; D not resolved. The source is a girl aged 2 to 17 with multiple sclerosis. The CDR3 loop is CASSTLFPAGELFF. The CDR3 nucleotides read TGTGCCAGCAGTACGCTGTTCCCCGCCGGGGAGCTGTTTTTT.